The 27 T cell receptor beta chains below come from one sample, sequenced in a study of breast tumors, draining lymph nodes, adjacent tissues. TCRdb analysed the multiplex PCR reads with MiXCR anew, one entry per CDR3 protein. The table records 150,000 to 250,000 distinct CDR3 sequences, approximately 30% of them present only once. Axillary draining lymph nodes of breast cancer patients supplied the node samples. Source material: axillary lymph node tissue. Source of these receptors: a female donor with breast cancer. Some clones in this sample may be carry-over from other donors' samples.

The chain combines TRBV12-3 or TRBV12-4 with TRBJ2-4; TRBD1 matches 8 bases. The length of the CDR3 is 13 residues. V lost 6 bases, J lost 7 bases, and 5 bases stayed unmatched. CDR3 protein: CASSQGATNIQYF. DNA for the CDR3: TGTGCCAGCAGCCAGGGGGCAACGAACATTCAGTACTTC.

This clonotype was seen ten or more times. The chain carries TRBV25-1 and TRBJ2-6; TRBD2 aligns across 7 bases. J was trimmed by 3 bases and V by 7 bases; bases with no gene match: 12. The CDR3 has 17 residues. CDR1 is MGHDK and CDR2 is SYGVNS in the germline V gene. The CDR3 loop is CASTRGPGRVGANVLTF. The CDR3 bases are TGTGCCAGCACGAGGGGTCCAGGGAGGGTTGGGGCCAACGTCCTGACTTTC.

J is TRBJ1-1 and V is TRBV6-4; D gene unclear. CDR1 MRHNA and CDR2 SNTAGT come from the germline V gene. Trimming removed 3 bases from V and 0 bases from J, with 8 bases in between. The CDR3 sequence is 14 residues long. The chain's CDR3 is CASSEAGMNTEAFF. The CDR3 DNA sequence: TGTGCCAGCAGTGAGGCCGGGATGAACACTGAAGCTTTCTTT.

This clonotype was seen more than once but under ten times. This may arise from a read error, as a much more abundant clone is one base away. CDR3: CASSLEAASSYNSPLRF. The CDR3 region has the DNA TGTGCCAGCAGCTTAGAAGCTGCGAGCTCCTATAATTCACCCCTCCGCTTT. The chain has TRBV7-8 and TRBJ1-6, with D uncertain. In germline, CDR1 is SGHVS, CDR2 FQNEAQ. The CDR3 is 17 residues long.

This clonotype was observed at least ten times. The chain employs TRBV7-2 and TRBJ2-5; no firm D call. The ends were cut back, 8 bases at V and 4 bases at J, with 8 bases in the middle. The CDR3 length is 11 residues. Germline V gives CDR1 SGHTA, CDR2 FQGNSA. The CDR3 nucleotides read TGTGCCAGCGGGGTGGGAGAGACCCAGTACTTC. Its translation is CASGVGETQYF.

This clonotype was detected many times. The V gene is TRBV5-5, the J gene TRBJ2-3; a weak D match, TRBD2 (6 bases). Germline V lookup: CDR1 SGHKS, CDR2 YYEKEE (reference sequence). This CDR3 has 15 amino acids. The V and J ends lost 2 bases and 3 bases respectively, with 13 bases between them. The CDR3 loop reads CASSLGGVRTDTQYF. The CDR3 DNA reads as TGTGCCAGCAGCTTAGGAGGGGTTAGAACAGATACGCAGTATTTT.

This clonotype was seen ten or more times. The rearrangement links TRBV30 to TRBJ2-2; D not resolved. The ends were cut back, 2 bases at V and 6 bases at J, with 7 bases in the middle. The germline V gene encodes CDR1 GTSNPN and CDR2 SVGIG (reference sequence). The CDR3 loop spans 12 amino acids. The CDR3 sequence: CAWSRRAGELFF. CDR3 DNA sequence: TGTGCCTGGAGTCGAAGGGCCGGGGAGCTGTTTTTT.

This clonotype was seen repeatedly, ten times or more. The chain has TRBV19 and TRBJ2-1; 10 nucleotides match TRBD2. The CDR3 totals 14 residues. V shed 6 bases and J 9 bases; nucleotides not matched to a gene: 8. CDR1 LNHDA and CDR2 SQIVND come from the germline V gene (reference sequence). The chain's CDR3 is CASRGAGGPIEQFF. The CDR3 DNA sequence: TGTGCCAGTAGAGGAGCGGGAGGGCCCATTGAGCAGTTCTTC. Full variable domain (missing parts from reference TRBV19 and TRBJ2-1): DGGITQSPKYLFRKEGQNVTLSCEQNLNHDAMYWYRQDPGQGLRLIYYSQIVNDFQKGDIAEGYSVSREKKESFPLTVTSAQKNPTAFYLCASRGAGGPIEQFFGPGTRLTVL.

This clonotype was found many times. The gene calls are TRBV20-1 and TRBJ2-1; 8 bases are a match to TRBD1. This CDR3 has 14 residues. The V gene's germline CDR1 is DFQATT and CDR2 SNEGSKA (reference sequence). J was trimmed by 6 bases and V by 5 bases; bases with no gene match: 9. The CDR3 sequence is CSARLTGAGNEQFF. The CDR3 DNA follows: TGCAGTGCTCGTTTGACAGGGGCTGGCAATGAGCAGTTCTTC.

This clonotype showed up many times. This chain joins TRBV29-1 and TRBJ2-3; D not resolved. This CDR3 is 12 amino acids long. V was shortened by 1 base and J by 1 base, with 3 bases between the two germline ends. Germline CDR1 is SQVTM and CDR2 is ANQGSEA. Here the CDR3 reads CSVEGGTDTQYF. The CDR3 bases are TGCAGCGTTGAAGGAGGCACAGATACGCAGTATTTT.

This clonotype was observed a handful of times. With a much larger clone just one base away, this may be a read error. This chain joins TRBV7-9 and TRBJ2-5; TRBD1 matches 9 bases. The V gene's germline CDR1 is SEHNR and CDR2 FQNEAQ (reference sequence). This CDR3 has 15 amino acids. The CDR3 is CASSGPGQGLETQHF. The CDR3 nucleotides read TGTGCCAGCAGCGGACCGGGACAGGGATTAGAGACCCAGCACTTC.

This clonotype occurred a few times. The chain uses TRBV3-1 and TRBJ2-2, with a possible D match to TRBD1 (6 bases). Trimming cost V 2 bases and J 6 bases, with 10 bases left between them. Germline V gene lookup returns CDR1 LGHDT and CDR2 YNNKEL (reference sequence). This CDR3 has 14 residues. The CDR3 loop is CASSQSGGAGELFF. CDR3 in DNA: TGTGCCAGCAGCCAATCTGGGGGCGCCGGGGAGCTGTTTTTT.

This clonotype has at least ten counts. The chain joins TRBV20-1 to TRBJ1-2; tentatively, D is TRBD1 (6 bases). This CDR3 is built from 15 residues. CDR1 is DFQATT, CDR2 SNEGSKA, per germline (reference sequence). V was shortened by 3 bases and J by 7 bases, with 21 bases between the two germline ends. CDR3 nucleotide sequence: TGCAGTGCTAGTAGTGGGGGCCTGGGACTATCTGGCTACACCTTC. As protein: CSASSGGLGLSGYTF.

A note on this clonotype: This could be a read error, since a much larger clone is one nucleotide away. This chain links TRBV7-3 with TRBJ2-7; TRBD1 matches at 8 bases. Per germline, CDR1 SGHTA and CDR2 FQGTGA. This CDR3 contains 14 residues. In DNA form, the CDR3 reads TGTGCCAGCTCGAAGGACAGGGCGACCTACGAGCAGTGCTTC. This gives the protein CASSKDRATYEQCF.

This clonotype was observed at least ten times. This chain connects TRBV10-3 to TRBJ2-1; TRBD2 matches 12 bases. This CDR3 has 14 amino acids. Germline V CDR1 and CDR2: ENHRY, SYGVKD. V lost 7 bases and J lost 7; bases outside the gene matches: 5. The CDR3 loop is CAIMTSGGVNEQFF. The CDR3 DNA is TGTGCCATCATGACTAGCGGGGGCGTTAATGAGCAGTTCTTC.

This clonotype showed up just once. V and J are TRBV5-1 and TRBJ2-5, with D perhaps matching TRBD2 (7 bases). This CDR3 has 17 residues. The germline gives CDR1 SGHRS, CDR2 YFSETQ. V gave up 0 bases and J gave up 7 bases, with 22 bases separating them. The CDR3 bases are TGCGCCAGCAGCTTGGGCGGCTACTCGGGGGGCGAAGTGACCCAGTACTTC. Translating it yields CASSLGGYSGGEVTQYF.

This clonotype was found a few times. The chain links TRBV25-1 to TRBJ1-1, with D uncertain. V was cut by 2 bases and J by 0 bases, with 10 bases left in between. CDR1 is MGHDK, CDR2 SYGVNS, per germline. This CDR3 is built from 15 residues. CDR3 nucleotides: TGTGCCAGCAGTGAAGATGGACTCATGAACACTGAAGCTTTCTTT. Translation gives CASSEDGLMNTEAFF.

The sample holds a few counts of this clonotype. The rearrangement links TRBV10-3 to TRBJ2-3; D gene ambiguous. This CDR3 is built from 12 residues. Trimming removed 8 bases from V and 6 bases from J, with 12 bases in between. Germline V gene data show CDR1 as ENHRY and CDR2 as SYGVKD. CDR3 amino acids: CAIDSDSDTQYF. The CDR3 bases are TGTGCCATCGACTCAGACTCGGATACGCAGTATTTT.

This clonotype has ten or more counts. CDR3 protein: CATSARDRAVGNTEAFF. In DNA, the CDR3 is TGTGCCACCAGCGCCCGGGACAGGGCGGTAGGGAACACTGAAGCTTTCTTT. The rearrangement joins TRBV15 to TRBJ1-1, with 9 bases aligning to TRBD1. CDR3 length: 17 amino acids. The V gene end was trimmed by 5 bases and the J gene end by 1 base; junction bases not matched to a gene: 11. The germline V gene encodes CDR1 LNHNV and CDR2 YYDKDF (reference sequence).

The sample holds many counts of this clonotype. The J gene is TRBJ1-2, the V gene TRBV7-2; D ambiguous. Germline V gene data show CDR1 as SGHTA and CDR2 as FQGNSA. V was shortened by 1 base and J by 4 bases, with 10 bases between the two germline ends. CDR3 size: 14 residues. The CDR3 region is CASSLEGPGYGYTF. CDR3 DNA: TGTGCCAGCAGCTTAGAAGGGCCGGGCTATGGCTACACCTTC.

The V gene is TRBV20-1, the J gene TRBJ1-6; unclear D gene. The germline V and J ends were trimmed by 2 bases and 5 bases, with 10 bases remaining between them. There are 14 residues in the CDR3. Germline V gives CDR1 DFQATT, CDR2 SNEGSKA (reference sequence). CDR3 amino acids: CSARLTEDNSPLHF. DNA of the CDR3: TGCAGTGCTAGATTGACGGAAGATAATTCACCCCTCCACTTT.

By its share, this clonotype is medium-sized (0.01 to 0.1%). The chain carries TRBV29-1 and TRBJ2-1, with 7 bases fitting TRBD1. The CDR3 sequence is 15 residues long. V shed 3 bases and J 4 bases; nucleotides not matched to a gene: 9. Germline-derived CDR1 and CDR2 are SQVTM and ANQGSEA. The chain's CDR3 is CSVEIWDSRYNEQFF. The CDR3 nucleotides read TGCAGCGTTGAGATATGGGACAGCCGATACAATGAGCAGTTCTTC.

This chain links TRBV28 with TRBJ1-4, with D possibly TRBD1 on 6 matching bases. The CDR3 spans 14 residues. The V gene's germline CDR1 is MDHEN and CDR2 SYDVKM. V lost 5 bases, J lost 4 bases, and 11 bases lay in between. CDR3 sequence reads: CASSISTGNEKLFF. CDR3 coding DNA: TGTGCCAGCAGTATCTCGACAGGTAATGAAAAACTGTTTTTT.

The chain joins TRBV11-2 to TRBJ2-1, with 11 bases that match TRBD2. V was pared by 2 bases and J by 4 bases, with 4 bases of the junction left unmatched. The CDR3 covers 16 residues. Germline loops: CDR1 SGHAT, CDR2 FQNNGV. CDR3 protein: CASSLLAGGFYNEQFF. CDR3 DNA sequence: TGTGCCAGCAGCTTACTAGCGGGGGGCTTTTACAATGAGCAGTTCTTC. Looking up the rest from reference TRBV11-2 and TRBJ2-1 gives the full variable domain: EAGVAQSPRYKIIEKRQSVAFWCNPISGHATLYWYQQILGQGPKLLIQFQNNGVVDDSQLPKDRFSAERLKGVDSTLKIQPAKLEDSAVYLCASSLLAGGFYNEQFFGPGTRLTVL.

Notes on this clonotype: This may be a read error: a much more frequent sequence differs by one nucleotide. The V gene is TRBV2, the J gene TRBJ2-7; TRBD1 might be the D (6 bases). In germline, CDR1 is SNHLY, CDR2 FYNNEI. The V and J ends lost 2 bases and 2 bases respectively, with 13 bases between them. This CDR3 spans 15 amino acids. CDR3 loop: CASSETSGATYEQYF. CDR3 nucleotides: TGTGCCAGCAGTGAAACGTCAGGGGCAACCTACGAGCAGTACTTC.

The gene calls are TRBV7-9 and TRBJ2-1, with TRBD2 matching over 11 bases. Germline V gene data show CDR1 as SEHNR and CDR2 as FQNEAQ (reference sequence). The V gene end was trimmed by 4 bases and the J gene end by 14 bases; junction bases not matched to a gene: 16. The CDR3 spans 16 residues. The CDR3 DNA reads TGTGCCAGCAGCTCTCGGACTAGCGGGTACCCACCCCCGGAGTTCTTC. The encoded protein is CASSSRTSGYPPPEFF.

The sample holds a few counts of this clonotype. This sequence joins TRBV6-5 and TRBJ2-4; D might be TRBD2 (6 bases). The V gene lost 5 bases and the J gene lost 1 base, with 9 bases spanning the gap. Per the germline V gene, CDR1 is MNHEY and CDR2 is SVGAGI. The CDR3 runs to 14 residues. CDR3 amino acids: CASSTRGAKNIQYF. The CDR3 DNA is TGTGCCAGCAGTACCCGGGGGGCCAAAAACATTCAGTACTTC.